Sequencing of this T cell receptor (beta chain) was carried out in a study of T-cell reconstitution after alpha-beta-depleted transplantation in children. Unique molecular identifiers were incorporated into the prepared TCRbeta library. TCRdb fed the PCR reads into MiXCR, producing one record per CDR3 protein. The sample shows 900,000 or so distinct CDR3 sequences, 16% of them seen only once. The V end lost 4 bases, the J end lost 5 bases, and 17 bases lay between the germline ends. The CDR3 totals 15 residues. Per germline, CDR1 SQVTM and CDR2 ANQGSEA. The sample holds many counts of this clonotype. Sequences were derived from PBMCs, mostly from graft donor cells, sampled 360 days after TCRalphabeta/CD19-depleted stem cell transplant. The receptor comes from a male patient under 18 who had a stem cell transplant for acute lymphoblastic leukemia, so the T cells may come from the graft donor. The rearrangement joins TRBV29-1 to TRBJ2-2; tentatively, D is TRBD1 or TRBD2 (6 bases each). CDR3 region: CSVGYSRGGTGELFF. CDR3 nucleotides: TGCAGCGTTGGGTACTCAAGAGGGGGGACCGGGGAGCTGTTTTTT.